The T cell receptor (beta chain) described here comes from a study of T-cell reconstitution after alpha-beta-depleted transplantation in children. V lost 2 bases and J 4 bases, leaving 6 bases between the germline ends. Germline lookup yields CDR1 SGHAT and CDR2 FQNNGV. The CDR3 length is 12 residues. Study results and caveats: Hyperexpanded clones declined; after one year, newly produced T cells mostly supplied diversity. Day-60 TCRbeta diversity that was high in some patients was derived from surviving recipient T cells and thymic progenitors. Several hundred graft clones that had expanded were reportedly the source of alpha-beta T cells about two months after transplant.

Preparing the TCRbeta library involved the use of unique molecular identifiers. In TCRdb, the PCR reads were re-called with MiXCR into one record per CDR3 protein. Here the sample spans approximately 97,000 distinct CDR3 sequences, 7.5% to 9% being singletons. This clonotype has ten or more counts. Its specificity is not known. V and J are TRBV11-2 and TRBJ2-7; D remains ambiguous. The input for sequencing was PBMCs, taken before TCRalphabeta/CD19-depleted stem cell transplant. The clonotype comes from a boy between 2 and 10 years old with acute lymphoblastic leukemia, due to receive a stem cell transplant. CDR3 residues: CASSLSQYEQYF. As DNA, the CDR3 is TGTGCCAGCAGCTTATCCCAGTACGAGCAGTACTTC.